This is a list of T cell receptor beta chains from one sample in a study of PD-1 blockade in classical Hodgkin lymphoma. Some clones are missing from TCRdb's copy, which holds only in-frame ones; the method was immunoSEQ multiplex PCR. The table lists about 21,000 clones, 65% to 75% of them singletons, with about a fifth in the top ten. This sample comprised peripheral blood mononuclear cells (PBMCs), obtained at baseline. Receptors were obtained from a human donor with classical Hodgkin lymphoma. CDR3s include the opening cysteine and the closing phenylalanine or tryptophan. The order of the fields is clone size, V gene, J gene, D gene, CDR3 DNA, CDR3 protein. D genes are given only for firm matches. Only some rows state a clone size, as once, few, many or a class for expanded clones.

>once|TRBV30|TRBJ2-6|.
TGTGCAAGCGCAGGGGACCTCTCTGGGGCCAACGTCCTGACTTTC
CASAGDLSGANVLTF
>.|TRBV4-1|TRBJ2-7|.
TGCGCCAGCAGCCAAGAGCGGACCCTCGACGAGCAGTACTTC
CASSQERTLDEQYF
>.|TRBV28|TRBJ1-1|.
TGTGCCAGCAGTTTCCGCCAGGGCCCCATGAACACTGAAGCTTTCTTT
CASSFRQGPMNTEAFF
>.|TRBV28|TRBJ2-7|.
TGTGCCAGCCTTAAACACGGGGGGCTCTACGAGCAGTACTTC
CASLKHGGLYEQYF
>.|TRBV14|TRBJ2-3|.
TGTGCCAGCAGCCGGGGCGGGACCCTGAGCACAGATACGCAGTATTTT
CASSRGGTLSTDTQYF
>.|TRBV6-1|TRBJ1-1|TRBD1
TGTGCCAGCAGAAACAAAGAGGGACAGTTGACTGAAGCTTTCTTT
CASRNKEGQLTEAFF
>.|TRBV7-2|TRBJ2-4|TRBD1
TGTGCCAGCAGCTTAGGACGGACAGGGTTTAGCATTCAGTACTTC
CASSLGRTGFSIQYF
>.|TRBV19|TRBJ2-7|.
TGTGCCAGTACCCCGGCGGGACATGGCGAGCAGTACTTC
CASTPAGHGEQYF
>large|TRBV30|TRBJ1-5|TRBD1
TGTGCCTGGAGTGCAACAGGGGCTCAGCCCCAGCATTTT
CAWSATGAQPQHF
>few|TRBV6-1|TRBJ1-5|.
TGTGCCAGCAGTGGGACAGCAGTTAGCAATCAGCCCCAGCATTTT
CASSGTAVSNQPQHF
>.|TRBV5-6|TRBJ2-7|.
TGTGCCAGCAGCTCCCCCCCCCTCGTTGGGCAGGGCTACGAGCAGTACTTC
CASSSPPLVGQGYEQYF
>.|TRBV7-9|TRBJ1-6|.
TGTGCCAGCAGCTTTTTTGAAACGGCCGGGTCACCCCTCCACTTT
CASSFFETAGSPLHF
>.|TRBV28|TRBJ2-4|.
TGTGCCAGCCGGGACACCCAAAACATTCAGTACTTC
CASRDTQNIQYF
>.|TRBV11-2|TRBJ2-2|.
TGTGCCAGCAGCTTCGGGATTAACACCGGGGAGCTGTTTTTT
CASSFGINTGELFF
>few|TRBV30|TRBJ2-3|.
TGTGCCTGGAGTCTTACTAGCACAGATACGCAGTATTTT
CAWSLTSTDTQYF
>.|TRBV20-1|TRBJ2-7|TRBD1
TGCAGTGCTTTACAGGGGGAACAGCAGTACTTC
CSALQGEQQYF
>.|TRBV5-6|TRBJ2-7|.
TGTGCCAGCAGCCGTGGGACCGGCTCCTACGAGCAGTACTTC
CASSRGTGSYEQYF
>.|TRBV6-4|TRBJ2-6|.
TGTGCCAGCAGTGACGATTCTGGGGCCAACGTCCTGACTTTC
CASSDDSGANVLTF
>.|TRBV5-5|TRBJ1-5|.
TGTGCCAGCAGCTTGGTCGGGGCCAATCAGCCCCAGCATTTT
CASSLVGANQPQHF
>few|TRBV15|TRBJ1-2|.
TGTGCCACCAGCAGATCAGGGGCATGGGGCTACACCTTC
CATSRSGAWGYTF
>once|TRBV11-3|TRBJ1-1|.
TGTGCCAGCAGCTTGCATACGCGATCTGAAGCTTTCTTT
CASSLHTRSEAFF
>.|TRBV29-1|TRBJ2-1|TRBD2
TGCAGCGTTGAAGAAGGCGGGAGTCAGAATGAGCAGTTCTTC
CSVEEGGSQNEQFF
>.|TRBV7-2|TRBJ1-3|.
TGTGCCAGCAGCTCAATCGAGAGACACGGAAACACCATATATTTT
CASSSIERHGNTIYF
>.|TRBV6-6|TRBJ2-7|.
TGTGCCAGCACCCGACTAGAGGCAGGCGAGCAGTACTTC
CASTRLEAGEQYF
>.|TRBV19|TRBJ1-2|.
TGTGCCAGTAGTATCGGGCAGGGTGGATTAGTAGGCTACACCTTC
CASSIGQGGLVGYTF
>.|TRBV20-1|TRBJ1-1|.
TGCAGTGCTGGGGGTGCTGAAGCTTTCTTT
CSAGGAEAFF
>.|TRBV4-1|TRBJ1-5|.
TGCGCCAGCAGCCCCCAAAGCAATCAGCCCCAGCATTTT
CASSPQSNQPQHF
>.|TRBV30|TRBJ1-1|.
TGTGCCTGGAGTGTCTCCGGGGACGGGGCTTTCTTT
CAWSVSGDGAFF
>.|TRBV29-1|TRBJ2-2|.
TGCAGCGTTGACACAGGGAAGGTTACCGGGGAGCTGTTTTTT
CSVDTGKVTGELFF
>.|TRBV9|TRBJ2-5|.
TGTGCCAGCAGCGTAGGTGGCGAGGAGACCCAGTACTTC
CASSVGGEETQYF
>.|TRBV11-2|TRBJ1-4|.
TGTGCCAGCAGCGAGTGGGGAGCAACTAATGAAAAACTGTTTTTT
CASSEWGATNEKLFF
>.|TRBV28|TRBJ2-1|TRBD2
TGTGCCAGCAGTTTATGGATAACTAGCGGGAGGGTCTTCTCCTACAATGAGCAGTTCTTC
CASSLWITSGRVFSYNEQFF
>.|TRBV7-9|TRBJ2-3|.
TGTGCCAGCAGCTTAACAGATACGCAGTATTTT
CASSLTDTQYF
>.|TRBV7-2|TRBJ1-4|TRBD1
TGTGCCAGCAGTTCCCAGGGGGGGGGCTCCCAGGAACTGTTTTTT
CASSSQGGGSQELFF
>once|TRBV7-2|TRBJ1-1|.
TGTGCCAGCAGCTCTAACGGGGGGACCGGGGGTGAAGCTTTCTTT
CASSSNGGTGGEAFF
>.|TRBV19|TRBJ2-7|TRBD2
TGTGCCACCTCCCTGGGAGGGGCACTCTACGAGCAGTACTTC
CATSLGGALYEQYF
>.|TRBV6-5|TRBJ1-3|.
TGTGCCAGTAGAAGAGCCTCTGGAAACACCATATATTTT
CASRRASGNTIYF
>.|TRBV4-1|TRBJ2-3|.
TGCGCCAGCAGCCAAGGACAGATACCAGATACGCAGTATTTT
CASSQGQIPDTQYF
>.|TRBV9|TRBJ1-2|.
TGTGCCAGCAGCCCAGTGGGAGGGAGCCACCGGGGGACCTTC
CASSPVGGSHRGTF
>.|TRBV30|TRBJ1-2|.
TGTGCCTGGAGTGTCGGACCGGGTGGCTACACCTTC
CAWSVGPGGYTF
>.|TRBV4-2|TRBJ2-5|.
TGTGCCAGCAGCCAAGGTGGGAGTAGTACCCAAGAGACCCAGTACTTC
CASSQGGSSTQETQYF
>medium-sized|TRBV29-1|TRBJ2-5|TRBD1
TGCAGCGTGGGGACAGGCCTAGGTAGCCAAGAGACCCAGTACTTC
CSVGTGLGSQETQYF